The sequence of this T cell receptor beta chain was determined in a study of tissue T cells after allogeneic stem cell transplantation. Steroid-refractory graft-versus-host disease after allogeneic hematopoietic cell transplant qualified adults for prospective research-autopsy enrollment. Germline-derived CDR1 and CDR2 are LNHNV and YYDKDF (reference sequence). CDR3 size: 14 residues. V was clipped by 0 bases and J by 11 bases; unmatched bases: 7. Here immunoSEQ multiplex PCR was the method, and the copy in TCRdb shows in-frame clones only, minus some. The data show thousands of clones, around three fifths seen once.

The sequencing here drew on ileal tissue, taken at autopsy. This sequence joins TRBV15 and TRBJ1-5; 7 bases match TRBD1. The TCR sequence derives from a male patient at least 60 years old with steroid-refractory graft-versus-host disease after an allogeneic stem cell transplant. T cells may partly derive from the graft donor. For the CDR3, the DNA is TGTGCCACCAGCAGAGAAACCCAGGGACAGACCCAGCATTTT. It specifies CATSRETQGQTQHF. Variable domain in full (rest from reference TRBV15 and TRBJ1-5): DAMVIQNPRYQVTQFGKPVTLSCSQTLNHNVMYWYQQKSSQAPKLLFHYYDKDFNNEADTPDNFQSRRPNTSFCFLDIRSPGLGDTAMYLCATSRETQGQTQHFGDGTRLSIL.